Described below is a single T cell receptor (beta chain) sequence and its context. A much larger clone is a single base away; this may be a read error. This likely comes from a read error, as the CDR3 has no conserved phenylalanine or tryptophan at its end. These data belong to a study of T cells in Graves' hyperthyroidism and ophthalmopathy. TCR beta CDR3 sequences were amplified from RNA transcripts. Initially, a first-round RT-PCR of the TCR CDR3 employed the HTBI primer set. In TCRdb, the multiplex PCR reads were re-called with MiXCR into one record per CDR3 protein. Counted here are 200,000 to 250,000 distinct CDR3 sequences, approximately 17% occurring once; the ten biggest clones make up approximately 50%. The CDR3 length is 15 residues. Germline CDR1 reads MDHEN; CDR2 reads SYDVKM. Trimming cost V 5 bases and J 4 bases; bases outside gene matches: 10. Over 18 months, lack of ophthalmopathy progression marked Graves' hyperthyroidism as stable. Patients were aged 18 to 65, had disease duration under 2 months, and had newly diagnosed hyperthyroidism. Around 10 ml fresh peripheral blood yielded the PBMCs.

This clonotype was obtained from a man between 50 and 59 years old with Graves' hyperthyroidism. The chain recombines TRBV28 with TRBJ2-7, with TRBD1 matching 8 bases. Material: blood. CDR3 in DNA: TGTGCCAGCAGTGTACTGCCCGGGACAGGATACGAGCAGTACTCC. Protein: CASSVLPGTGYEQYS.